Each of the 27 T cell receptor beta chains below was sequenced from the same sample in a study of T cell responses to AZD1222 COVID-19 vaccine. Assay used: immunoSEQ multiplex PCR; TCRdb lists only in-frame clones, some missing. This sample has approximately 100,000 clones, with less than 95% found just once. Here the sequenced sample was peripheral blood, taken on day 0 of AZD1222 vaccination. These receptors originate from an adult in good health.

The genes are TRBV4-1 and TRBJ2-5, with a tentative D call TRBD2 (5 bases). Germline CDR1 MGHRA, CDR2 YSYEKL. The CDR3 spans 14 residues. Trimming took off 0 bases at V and 7 bases at J, with 12 bases between the two ends. CDR3 in amino acids: CASSQDLNAGTQYF. In nucleotides, the CDR3 is TGCGCCAGCAGCCAAGACCTTAACGCGGGGACCCAGTACTTC.

This chain uses TRBV7-2 with TRBJ1-1; D ambiguous. Trimming took off 1 base at V and 7 bases at J, with 4 bases between the two ends. Per germline, CDR1 SGHTA and CDR2 FQGNSA. The CDR3 loop spans 11 amino acids. The CDR3 loop reads CASSLGIEAFF. The CDR3 region has the DNA TGTGCCAGCAGCTTAGGTATTGAAGCTTTCTTT.

This chain connects TRBV19 to TRBJ2-5; D is unclear. CDR1 LNHDA and CDR2 SQIVND come from the germline V gene (reference sequence). The V end lost 1 base, the J end lost 4 bases, and 7 bases lay between the germline ends. The length of the CDR3 is 13 residues. This CDR3 is CASSIVPGETQYF. DNA for the CDR3: TGTGCCAGTAGTATAGTCCCGGGAGAGACCCAGTACTTC.

The chain has TRBV5-1 and TRBJ2-1, with TRBD2 identical over 7 bases. The CDR3 contains 14 residues. V dropped 6 bases and J dropped 5; count of bases not matched to a gene: 8. Germline V gene lookup returns CDR1 SGHRS and CDR2 YFSETQ. CDR3 nucleotides: TGCGCCAGCAAAGGGCTAGCGGTAAACAATGAGCAGTTCTTC. It yields the protein CASKGLAVNNEQFF. The variable domain in full, completed from reference TRBV5-1 and TRBJ2-1, reads KAGVTQTPRYLIKTRGQQVTLSCSPISGHRSVSWYQQTPGQGLQFLFEYFSETQRNKGNFPGRFSGRQFSNSRSEMNVSTLELGDSALYLCASKGLAVNNEQFFGPGTRLTVL.

The chain links TRBV14 to TRBJ1-5; D gene unclear. The V gene lost 0 bases and the J gene lost 9 bases, with 9 bases spanning the gap. Germline loops: CDR1 SGHDN, CDR2 FVKESK. The CDR3 runs 13 residues. DNA of the CDR3: TGTGCCAGCAGCCAAGAATTCGGTACGCCCCAGCATTTT. It yields the protein CASSQEFGTPQHF.

V gene TRBV18 combines with J gene TRBJ1-4, with unresolved D. Germline loops: CDR1 KGHSH, CDR2 LQKENI. The CDR3 length is 12 residues. V dropped 4 bases and J dropped 8 bases, with 8 bases sitting between them. The CDR3 here is CASSRFSEKLFF. The CDR3 region has the DNA TGTGCCAGCTCACGGTTTTCGGAAAAACTGTTTTTT.

The chain recombines TRBV19 with TRBJ1-2; D is unresolved. The CDR3 runs 15 residues. CDR1 is LNHDA, CDR2 SQIVND, per germline (reference sequence). V lost 3 bases and J lost 2, with 13 bases in between. For the CDR3, the DNA is TGTGCCAGTAGTATCTCCCCCGGGAAAAACTATGGCTACACCTTC. Its protein is CASSISPGKNYGYTF. The complete variable domain, with remaining parts taken from reference TRBV19 and TRBJ1-2, reads DGGITQSPKYLFRKEGQNVTLSCEQNLNHDAMYWYRQDPGQGLRLIYYSQIVNDFQKGDIAEGYSVSREKKESFPLTVTSAQKNPTAFYLCASSISPGKNYGYTFGSGTRLTVV.

V gene TRBV2 combines with J gene TRBJ1-2, with 8 nucleotides matching TRBD1. J was trimmed by 3 bases and V by 2 bases; bases with no gene match: 8. This CDR3 has 16 amino acids. CDR1 and CDR2 (germline): SNHLY, FYNNEI. The CDR3 loop is CASSESVTGEDYGYTF. CDR3 nucleotide sequence: TGTGCCAGCAGTGAATCTGTGACAGGGGAGGACTATGGCTACACCTTC.

The genes are TRBV2 and TRBJ1-1; 8 bases map to TRBD1. J gave up 11 bases and V 7 bases, and 12 bases lay outside the gene matches. The CDR3 is 13 amino acids. The germline V gene has CDR1 SNHLY and CDR2 FYNNEI. The CDR3 DNA follows: TGTGCCAGCACCATGGACAGGGACGGTAAGGCTTTCTTT. This codes for CASTMDRDGKAFF.

The V and J genes are TRBV28 and TRBJ1-2; perhaps TRBD1 as D (5 bases). Germline V CDR1 and CDR2: MDHEN, SYDVKM. V dropped 6 bases and J dropped 3 bases, with 14 bases sitting between them. The CDR3 is made up of 14 amino acids. CDR3 sequence: CASRSGGGDYGYTF. CDR3 DNA sequence: TGTGCCAGCAGGTCGGGAGGAGGGGACTATGGCTACACCTTC.

The chain links TRBV7-3 to TRBJ2-2; a possible D gene is TRBD2 (6 bases). The CDR3 loop spans 15 amino acids. Between the trimmed V and J ends, which lost 2 bases and 5 bases, there was a span of 12 bases. Germline loops: CDR1 SGHTA, CDR2 FQGTGA. The CDR3 loop is CASSLGGTATGELFF. In nucleotides, the CDR3 is TGTGCCAGCAGCTTAGGGGGGACTGCTACCGGGGAGCTGTTTTTT.

This chain links TRBV6-6 with TRBJ1-3; the D is unclear. CDR1 and CDR2 from the germline V gene are MNHNY and SVGAGI (reference sequence). V lost 7 bases to trimming and J lost 0 bases, with 13 bases between them. The CDR3 contains 15 residues. The CDR3 sequence: CASTRGSSSGNTIYF. CDR3 nucleotide sequence: TGTGCCAGCACCCGTGGGAGCAGCTCTGGAAACACCATATATTTT.

J is TRBJ1-1 and V is TRBV10-3; D gene ambiguous. Trimming took off 2 bases at V and 2 bases at J, with 9 bases between the two ends. CDR1 is ENHRY, CDR2 SYGVKD, per germline. The CDR3 is 14 residues long. Written as DNA, the CDR3 is TGTGCCATCAGTGAGAGGGAGGGAAACACTGAAGCTTTCTTT. Translating gives CAISEREGNTEAFF.

The sample holds a few counts of this clone. V usage is TRBV30 and J usage is TRBJ2-7, with D possibly being TRBD1 (6 bases). Germline values: CDR1 GTSNPN, CDR2 SVGIG (reference sequence). The CDR3 is 12 amino acids. With 0 bases removed from V and 3 bases from J, the gap between germline ends came to 6 bases. This CDR3 reads CAWSVGGYEQYF. The DNA of the CDR3 is TGTGCCTGGAGTGTAGGGGGCTACGAGCAGTACTTC.

This clone was seen a handful of times. The rearrangement uses TRBV6-4 and TRBJ2-3; 9 nucleotides align to TRBD2. The V and J ends lost 5 bases and 1 base, in that order; junction bases with no gene match: 4. The CDR3 has 15 residues. CDR1 and CDR2 from the germline V gene are MRHNA and SNTAGT. CDR3 sequence: CASSSSSGGTDTQYF. Written as DNA, the CDR3 is TGTGCCAGCAGTTCATCTAGCGGGGGCACAGATACGCAGTATTTT.

The CDR3 region is CASREEGLASYNEQFF. Here the CDR3 DNA reads TGTGCCAGTAGGGAAGAGGGACTAGCATCCTACAATGAGCAGTTCTTC. This rearrangement joins TRBV19 to TRBJ2-1; TRBD2 matches 9 bases. V shed 6 bases and J 1 base; nucleotides not matched to a gene: 7. Per the germline V gene, CDR1 is LNHDA and CDR2 is SQIVND (reference sequence). The CDR3 spans 16 residues. The full variable domain, rest sourced from reference TRBV19 and TRBJ2-1, is DGGITQSPKYLFRKEGQNVTLSCEQNLNHDAMYWYRQDPGQGLRLIYYSQIVNDFQKGDIAEGYSVSREKKESFPLTVTSAQKNPTAFYLCASREEGLASYNEQFFGPGTRLTVL.

The V and J genes are TRBV11-2 and TRBJ2-7; no firm D call. The CDR3 totals 14 residues. V lost 1 base and J lost 3, with 10 bases in between. Germline V gives CDR1 SGHAT, CDR2 FQNNGV. CDR3 nucleotides: TGTGCCAGCAGCTTAGTAGTAGGGCGCTACGAGCAGTACTTC. Protein: CASSLVVGRYEQYF.

The V call is TRBV4-3, the J call TRBJ1-2; the D is unclear. V was clipped by 1 base and J by 5 bases, with 23 bases between them. Germline V CDR1 and CDR2: LGHNA, YSLEER. This CDR3 comprises 18 residues. The CDR3 reads CASSQGRTVAQTPYGYTF. The DNA of the CDR3 is TGCGCCAGCAGCCAAGGGAGGACTGTCGCACAGACTCCTTATGGCTACACCTTC.

CDR3 nucleotide sequence: TGTGCCAGCAGTTACTCGATGCTCGGGAACCTAAACACCGGGGAGCTGTTTTTT. This gives the protein CASSYSMLGNLNTGELFF. This chain uses TRBV6-2 or TRBV6-3 with TRBJ2-2; possible D gene TRBD2, 5 bases. Between the trimmed V and J ends, which lost 0 bases and 2 bases, there was a span of 16 bases. The CDR3 loop spans 18 amino acids. Germline V gene data show CDR1 as MNHEY and CDR2 as SVGEGT.

This clone has just one count. The chain has TRBV4-2 and TRBJ1-1; D might be TRBD1 (6 bases). The CDR3 has 12 residues. Germline-derived CDR1 and CDR2 are LGHNA and YNFKEQ. V lost 3 bases and J 6 bases, leaving 8 bases between the germline ends. CDR3 bases: TGTGCCAGCAGCCAGAACAGGGCTGAAGCTTTCTTT. Its translation: CASSQNRAEAFF.

The chain uses TRBV30 and TRBJ2-7; D could derive from TRBD1 or TRBD2 (5 bases each). The length of the CDR3 is 13 residues. The germline V gene encodes CDR1 GTSNPN and CDR2 SVGIG (reference sequence). V dropped 5 bases and J dropped 6 bases, with 17 bases sitting between them. The CDR3 DNA follows: TGTGCCTGGGAGGGGAGTCATAGTGGCGAGCAGTACTTC. Translating gives CAWEGSHSGEQYF.

This clone has only a few counts. The V and J genes are TRBV11-2 and TRBJ2-7; TRBD2 aligns across 7 bases. CDR1 SGHAT and CDR2 FQNNGV come from the germline V gene. The CDR3 is 15 residues long. Trimming cost V 4 bases and J 2 bases; bases outside gene matches: 8. CDR3 nucleotides: TGTGCCAGCAGCTGGGAGGGTGGTGCGGCCTACGAGCAGTACTTC. The encoded protein is CASSWEGGAAYEQYF.

The chain has TRBV7-8 and TRBJ2-4; TRBD2 might be the D (6 bases). Trimming left V 4 bases short and J 9 bases short, with 13 bases between. Germline V CDR1 and CDR2: SGHVS, FQNEAQ. The CDR3 totals 13 residues. This CDR3 is CASSSDYLGIQYF. For the CDR3, the DNA is TGTGCCAGCAGCTCGGACTATTTAGGCATTCAGTACTTC. Drawing the rest from reference TRBV7-8 and TRBJ2-4, the complete variable domain is GAGVSQSPRYKVAKRGQDVALRCDPISGHVSLFWYQQALGQGPEFLTYFQNEAQLDKSGLPSDRFFAERPEGSVSTLKIQRTQQEDSAVYLCASSSDYLGIQYFGAGTRLSVL.

The chain carries TRBV6-4 and TRBJ1-2; no definite D call. V lost 5 bases and J lost 2, with 27 bases in between. Germline CDR1 and CDR2: MRHNA and SNTAGT. This CDR3 spans 19 amino acids. This CDR3 is CASSPPYPGSDPTNYGYTF. The CDR3 DNA sequence: TGTGCCAGCAGTCCCCCGTACCCGGGGTCCGACCCCACAAACTATGGCTACACCTTC.

V is TRBV30 and J is TRBJ1-2; D is uncertain. The germline CDR1 and CDR2 sequences are GTSNPN and SVGIG (reference sequence). The V end was cut by 8 bases, the J end by 8 bases, with 15 bases between. The CDR3 sequence is 11 residues long. The CDR3 spells CAGSLPRGYTF. In nucleotides, the CDR3 is TGTGCCGGATCCCTCCCTCGCGGCTACACCTTC.

The chain carries TRBV10-2 and TRBJ1-1; D uncertain. CDR3 size: 13 residues. Germline CDR1 and CDR2: WSHSY and SAAADI. The germline V and J ends were trimmed by 7 bases and 0 bases, with 9 bases remaining between them. CDR3 sequence (DNA): TGCGCCAGCACCCTGGGAGTGAACACTGAAGCTTTCTTT. Residues: CASTLGVNTEAFF.

The chain couples TRBV6-5 to TRBJ2-1; no clear D gene. V shed 4 bases and J shed 4 bases, with 8 bases lying between them. Germline CDR1 reads MNHEY; CDR2 reads SVGAGI. This CDR3 has 13 amino acids. CDR3 residues: CASSSFGYNEQFF. The CDR3 DNA is TGTGCCAGCAGTTCGTTTGGGTACAATGAGCAGTTCTTC.